In its sample, the clone carrying this T cell receptor beta chain was seen a few times. Its antigen is unidentified. The sample is drawn from a study of cytomegalovirus exposure and HLA in healthy donors. About the research overall: There were about 85 million unique TCRs (from HLA-typed donors) in an early data release.

The PCR used 60 Vbeta and 13 Jbeta primers. The data were produced by immunoSEQ multiplex PCR, yet TCRdb's version contains in-frame clones alone and is incomplete. In the table there are approximately 110,000 clones, about three quarters of which are singletons. Nominally healthy donors were sampled, though unrecorded immune exposures were likely. Study observations and caveats: Researchers counted 164 TCR beta chains as cytomegalovirus-associated. Within an earlier analysis, most TCR beta V segments proved productive either about 87% or about 30% of the time.

The specimen sequenced was PBMCs. The source of this sequence is a female donor in good health and CMV-seropositive.

CDR3 DNA: TGTGCCAGCAGTACAAGACAGGGGGGCACTGAAGCTTTCTTT. Residues: CASSTRQGGTEAFF. The gene calls are TRBV27 and TRBJ1-1; the match to TRBD1 covers 9 bases. V shed 5 bases, J shed 4 bases, and the junction held 5 bases outside the gene matches. CDR1 and CDR2 from the germline V gene are MNHEY and SMNVEV (reference sequence). The length of the CDR3 is 14 residues.